Below, 9 T cell receptor beta chains from the same sample are listed, as sequenced in a study of cytomegalovirus exposure and HLA in healthy donors. Both 60 Vbeta primers and 13 Jbeta primers went into the PCR. Using immunoSEQ multiplex PCR, the repertoire was profiled, and TCRdb retains in-frame clones only, with some absent. The data contain some 180,000 clones, more than 85% of them seen just once; the ten biggest clones take up around 0.25%. Sequencing was done on a sample of PBMCs. Receptor source: a girl under three years old in good health and CMV-seronegative.

This chain joins TRBV30 and TRBJ1-5; D gene ambiguous. Trimming stripped 4 bases from V and 7 bases from J, with 14 bases between. The germline V gene encodes CDR1 GTSNPN and CDR2 SVGIG (reference sequence). The CDR3 length is 13 residues. CDR3 DNA sequence: TGTGCCTGGAAAGGAGGAGTAGGGCAGCCCCAGCATTTT. It specifies CAWKGGVGQPQHF.

The chain joins TRBV29-1 to TRBJ2-1; 11 bases line up with TRBD2. The CDR3 is 14 amino acids. CDR1 and CDR2 (germline): SQVTM, ANQGSEA. V was pared by 6 bases and J by 5 bases, with 6 bases of the junction left unmatched. The DNA for the CDR3 is TGCAGCGTGGGGACTAGCGGATTGAACAATGAGCAGTTCTTC. This encodes CSVGTSGLNNEQFF.

The chain has TRBV19 and TRBJ1-3; D not certain. Looked up from germline, CDR1 is LNHDA and CDR2 is SQIVND (reference sequence). CDR3 length: 14 residues. The germline V and J ends were trimmed by 4 bases and 0 bases, with 7 bases remaining between them. For the CDR3, the DNA is TGTGCCAGTAGTACGGGGTTCTCTGGAAACACCATATATTTT. Translation gives CASSTGFSGNTIYF.

V and J are TRBV10-3 and TRBJ1-2; D is perhaps TRBD1 (5 bases). Per the germline V gene, CDR1 is ENHRY and CDR2 is SYGVKD. Trimming removed 0 bases from V and 6 bases from J, with 11 bases in between. This CDR3 is 14 amino acids long. The CDR3 spells CAISESAGTHGYTF. The CDR3 nucleotides are TGTGCCATCAGTGAGTCGGCAGGGACTCATGGCTACACCTTC.

Only one count was recorded for this clone. The CDR3 protein is CASSIGVESNQPQHF. In DNA, the CDR3 is TGTGCCAGTAGTATAGGGGTGGAGAGCAATCAGCCCCAGCATTTT. This chain connects TRBV19 to TRBJ1-5; no firm D call. Per the germline V gene, CDR1 is LNHDA and CDR2 is SQIVND (reference sequence). The CDR3 is 15 amino acids. V was pared by 1 base and J by 1 base, with 8 bases between.

The chain employs TRBV5-8 and TRBJ2-2; D might be TRBD1 (6 bases). The CDR3 length is 16 residues. Trimming took 1 base from V and 0 from J, leaving 10 bases between them. Per the germline V gene, CDR1 is SGHTS and CDR2 is YDEGEE. The CDR3 is CASSLLAGANTGELFF. The CDR3 DNA reads as TGTGCCAGCAGCTTGTTGGCAGGGGCGAACACCGGGGAGCTGTTTTTT. The full variable domain, rest sourced from reference TRBV5-8 and TRBJ2-2, is EAGVTQSPTHLIKTRGQQATLRCSPISGHTSVYWYQQALGLGLQFLLWYDEGEERNRGNFPPRFSGRQFPNYSSELNVNALELEDSALYLCASSLLAGANTGELFFGEGSRLTVL.

Points on this clone: One end of the junction does not line up with germline, which may come from a read error. The chain carries TRBV7-9 and TRBJ1-3; D not certain. The CDR3 spans 15 residues. CDR1 and CDR2 from the germline V gene are SEHNR and FQNEAQ (reference sequence). The CDR3 bases are TGTTCCAGCAGTTTGGCGCAGGTATCTGGAAACACCATATATTTT. This encodes CSSSLAQVSGNTIYF.

The chain uses TRBV27 and TRBJ1-1; D possibly corresponds to TRBD1 (6 bases). This CDR3 has 13 residues. Germline V gives CDR1 MNHEY, CDR2 SMNVEV (reference sequence). V lost 5 bases to trimming and J lost 3 bases, with 10 bases between them. CDR3 amino acids: CASSPQGYTEAFF. CDR3 sequence (DNA): TGTGCCAGCAGTCCCCAGGGGTACACTGAAGCTTTCTTT.

J is TRBJ2-7 and V is TRBV18; 8 bases align to TRBD2. Germline V gene lookup returns CDR1 KGHSH and CDR2 LQKENI. V shed 2 bases and J 3 bases; nucleotides not matched to a gene: 9. This CDR3 has 16 amino acids. CDR3 nucleotides: TGTGCCAGCTCACCAACCCGGAGCGGGGGCTTCTACGAGCAGTACTTC. Its protein is CASSPTRSGGFYEQYF.